These 5 T cell receptor beta chains originate from one sample sequenced in a study of cytomegalovirus exposure and HLA in healthy donors (dated by TCRdb to 2017 to 2019). Preparation of the library involved the immunoSEQ multiplex PCR assay. A mixture of 60 forward primers for TCR Vbeta segments and 13 reverse primers for TCR Jbeta segments was used in the multiplex PCR. TCRdb carries this immuneACCESS record with in-frame sequences only. Its versions omit some clonotypes, under half of them owing to an unresolved V gene in the studies checked, with the rest unexplained. The sample table lists about 100,000 clones, 65% to 85% of them with a count of one. Of the sample, about 1.9% falls within the top ten clones. The sequenced material came from PBMCs. These receptors all come from a woman between 40 and 55 years old in good health and CMV-seronegative.

Details on this clone: The junction and the germline gene differ at one end; a read error may be behind it. Other DNA variants within this sample encode the same CDR3. The CDR3 DNA reads TGTGCCAGCAGCCCTTGGGACAGTCCCAATTCCCCCCTCCACTTT. Residues: CASSPWDSPNSPLHF. The chain employs TRBV7-6 and TRBJ1-6; 7 nucleotides line up with TRBD1. CDR3 length: 15 amino acids. Germline CDR1 is SGHVS and CDR2 is FNYEAQ.

The chain joins TRBV5-1 to TRBJ2-3, with 10 nucleotides matching TRBD2. CDR1 is SGHRS and CDR2 is YFSETQ in the germline V gene. The CDR3 length is 16 residues. J was trimmed by 2 bases and V by 5 bases; bases with no gene match: 8. The CDR3 here is CASRPPLAGATDTQYF. CDR3 bases: TGCGCCAGCAGGCCTCCTCTAGCGGGGGCCACAGATACGCAGTATTTT.

The J gene is TRBJ2-7, the V gene TRBV30; 14 bases align to TRBD2. Germline CDR1 GTSNPN, CDR2 SVGIG (reference sequence). V shed 2 bases, J shed 12 bases, and the junction held 6 bases outside the gene matches. This CDR3 spans 13 amino acids. CDR3: CAWSTGLAGVLYF. Written as DNA, the CDR3 is TGTGCCTGGAGTACGGGACTAGCGGGAGTTCTGTACTTC.

The V call is TRBV4-3, the J call TRBJ2-3; a weak D match, TRBD1 (7 bases). The germline V and J ends were trimmed by 3 bases and 0 bases, with 10 bases remaining between them. Looked up from germline, CDR1 is LGHNA and CDR2 is YSLEER. The CDR3 has 15 residues. CDR3 bases: TGCGCCAGCAGCCAGACAGGGACTAGCACAGATACGCAGTATTTT. Its protein product is CASSQTGTSTDTQYF.

The chain has TRBV15 and TRBJ2-3, with 11 bases lining up with TRBD2. CDR3 length equals 15 residues. Trimming cost V 6 bases and J 5 bases; bases outside gene matches: 7. The V gene's germline CDR1 is LNHNV and CDR2 YYDKDF (reference sequence). CDR3 in amino acids: CATSSSGRVLDTQYF. The CDR3 DNA is TGTGCCACCAGTAGTAGCGGGAGGGTTTTAGATACGCAGTATTTT.